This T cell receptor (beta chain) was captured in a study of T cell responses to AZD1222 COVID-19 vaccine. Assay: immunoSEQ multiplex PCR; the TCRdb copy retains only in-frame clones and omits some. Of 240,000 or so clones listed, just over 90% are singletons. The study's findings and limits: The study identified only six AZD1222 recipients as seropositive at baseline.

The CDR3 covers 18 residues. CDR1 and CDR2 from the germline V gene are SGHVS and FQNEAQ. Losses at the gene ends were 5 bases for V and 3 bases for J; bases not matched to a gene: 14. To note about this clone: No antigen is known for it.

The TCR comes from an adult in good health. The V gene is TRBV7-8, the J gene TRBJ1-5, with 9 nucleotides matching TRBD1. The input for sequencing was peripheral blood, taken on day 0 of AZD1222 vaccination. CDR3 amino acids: CASSPMFGGQGNNQPQHF. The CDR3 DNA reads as TGTGCCAGCAGCCCCATGTTCGGGGGACAGGGTAACAATCAGCCCCAGCATTTT.